This entry concerns a single T cell receptor beta chain. Antigen specificity is unknown. V lost 6 bases to trimming and J lost 3 bases, with 12 bases between them. The CDR3 runs 14 residues. The germline V gene encodes CDR1 MDHEN and CDR2 SYDVKM. This entry comes from a study of cytomegalovirus exposure and HLA in healthy donors. Study results and caveats: Under in vitro conditions, three CMV-associated chains were confirmed as specific for CMV antigens. A previous analysis found most TCR beta V segments productive roughly 87% or roughly 30% of the time.

Healthy bone marrow donors made up the donors. PCR involved 60 Vbeta and 13 Jbeta primers. TCRdb's copy holds only in-frame clones and misses some; the assay was immunoSEQ multiplex PCR. The sample carries about 200,000 clones, less than 90% recorded once. This TCR came from a woman aged 25-40 years in good health and CMV-seronegative. The sample consisted of PBMCs. The chain carries TRBV28 and TRBJ1-5; D perhaps matches TRBD1 (6 bases). CDR3 residues: CASREGGYNQPQHF. CDR3 sequence (DNA): TGTGCCAGCAGAGAGGGGGGGTACAATCAGCCCCAGCATTTT.